This record looks at one T cell receptor beta chain sequence and its context. Its specificity is unknown. Single viable CD3+CD4+CD8-CD45RO+ cells were sorted as the memory CD4+ T cells. The CDR3 sequence is 14 residues long. CDR1 and CDR2 from the germline V gene are MNHNS and SASEGT. V lost 6 bases to trimming and J lost 1 base, with 12 bases between them. This specimen belongs to a study of memory CD4+ T cells and cytomegalovirus serostatus. Study summary: This sample comes from healthy Belgian adults, eight to ten CMV seropositive, approximately 24 seronegative.

The study's findings and limits: About 40% of the roughly 160 known CMV-associated TCRbeta sequences appeared in CD4+ memory. A US-trained random forest predicted CMV serostatus with median AUC approximately 0.9.

The table came from immunoSEQ multiplex PCR; TCRdb's copy has only in-frame clones and leaves some out. The sample records 50,000 or so clones, 70% to 75% being singletons. The sequence was collected from an adult in good health and CMV-seropositive. Sequenced sample: memory CD4+ T cells from blood. The chain combines TRBV6-1 with TRBJ1-1, with D hard to call. CDR3 sequence: CASSLFQRNTEAFF. CDR3 nucleotide sequence: TGTGCCAGCAGCCTATTCCAGCGGAACACTGAAGCTTTCTTT.